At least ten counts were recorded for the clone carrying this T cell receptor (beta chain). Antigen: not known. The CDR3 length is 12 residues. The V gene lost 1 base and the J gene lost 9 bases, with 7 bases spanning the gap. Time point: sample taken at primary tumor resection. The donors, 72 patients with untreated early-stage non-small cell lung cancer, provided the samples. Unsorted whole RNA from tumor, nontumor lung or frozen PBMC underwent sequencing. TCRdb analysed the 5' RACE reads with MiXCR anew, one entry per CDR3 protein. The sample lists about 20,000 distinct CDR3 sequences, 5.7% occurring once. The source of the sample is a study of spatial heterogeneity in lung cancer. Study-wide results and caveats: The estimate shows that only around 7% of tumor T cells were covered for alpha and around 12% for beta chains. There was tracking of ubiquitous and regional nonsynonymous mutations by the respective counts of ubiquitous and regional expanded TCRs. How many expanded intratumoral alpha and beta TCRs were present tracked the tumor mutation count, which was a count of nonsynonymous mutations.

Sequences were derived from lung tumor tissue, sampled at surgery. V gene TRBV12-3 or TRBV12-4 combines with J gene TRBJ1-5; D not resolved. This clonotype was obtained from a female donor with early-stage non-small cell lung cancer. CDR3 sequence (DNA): TGTGCCAGCAGTTTAGACCCCTGGCCCCAGCATTTT. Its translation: CASSLDPWPQHF.